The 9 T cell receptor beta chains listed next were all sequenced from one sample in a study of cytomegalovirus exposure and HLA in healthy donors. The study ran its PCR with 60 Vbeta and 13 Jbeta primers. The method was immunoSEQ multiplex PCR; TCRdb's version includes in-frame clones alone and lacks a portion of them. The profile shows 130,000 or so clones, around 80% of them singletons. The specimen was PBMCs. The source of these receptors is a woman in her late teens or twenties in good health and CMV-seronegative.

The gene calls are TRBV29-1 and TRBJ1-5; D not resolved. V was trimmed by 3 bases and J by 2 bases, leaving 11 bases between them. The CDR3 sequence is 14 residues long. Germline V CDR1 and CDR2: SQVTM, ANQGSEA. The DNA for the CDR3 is TGCAGCGTTGAGGAGGGAGCGGGCAATCAGCCCCAGCATTTT. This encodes CSVEEGAGNQPQHF. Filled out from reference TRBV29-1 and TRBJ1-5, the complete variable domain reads SAVISQKPSRDICQRGTSLTIQCQVDSQVTMMFWYRQQPGQSLTLIATANQGSEATYESGFVIDKFPISRPNLTFSTLTVSNMSPEDSSIYLCSVEEGAGNQPQHFGDGTRLSIL.

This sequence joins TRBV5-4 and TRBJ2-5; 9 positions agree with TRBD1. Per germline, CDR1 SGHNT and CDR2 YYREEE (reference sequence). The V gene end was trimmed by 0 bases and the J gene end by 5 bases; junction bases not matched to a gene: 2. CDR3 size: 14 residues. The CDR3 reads CASSLGGTGETQYF. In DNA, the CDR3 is TGTGCCAGCAGCTTGGGGGGGACAGGGGAGACCCAGTACTTC.

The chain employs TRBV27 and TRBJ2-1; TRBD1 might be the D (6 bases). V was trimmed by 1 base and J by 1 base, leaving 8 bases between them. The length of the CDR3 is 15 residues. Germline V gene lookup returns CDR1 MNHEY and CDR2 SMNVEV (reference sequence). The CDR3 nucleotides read TGTGCCAGCAGTTTATTAGGACAGTCCTACAATGAGCAGTTCTTC. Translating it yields CASSLLGQSYNEQFF.

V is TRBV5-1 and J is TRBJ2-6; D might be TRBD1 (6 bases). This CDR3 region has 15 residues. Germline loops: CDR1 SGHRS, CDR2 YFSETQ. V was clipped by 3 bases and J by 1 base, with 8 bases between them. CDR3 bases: TGCGCCAGCAGCTACAGGGTTTCTGGGGCCAACGTCCTGACTTTC. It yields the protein CASSYRVSGANVLTF.

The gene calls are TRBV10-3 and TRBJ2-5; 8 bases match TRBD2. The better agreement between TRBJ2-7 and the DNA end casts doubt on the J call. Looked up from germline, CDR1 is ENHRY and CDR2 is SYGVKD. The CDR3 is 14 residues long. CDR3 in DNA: TGTGCCATCAGTCCCGGCGGGGGGCCCTACGAGCAGTACTTC. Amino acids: CAISPGGGPYEQYF.

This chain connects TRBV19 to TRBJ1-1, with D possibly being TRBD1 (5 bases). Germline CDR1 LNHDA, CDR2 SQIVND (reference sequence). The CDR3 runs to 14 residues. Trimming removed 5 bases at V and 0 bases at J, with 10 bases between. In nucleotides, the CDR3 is TGTGCCAGTAGTCTCAGGGCTATGAACACTGAAGCTTTCTTT. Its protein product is CASSLRAMNTEAFF.

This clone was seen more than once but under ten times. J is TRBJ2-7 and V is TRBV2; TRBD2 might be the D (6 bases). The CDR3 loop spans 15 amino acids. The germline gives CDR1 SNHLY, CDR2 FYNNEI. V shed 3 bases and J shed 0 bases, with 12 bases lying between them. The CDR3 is CASSDRDLPSYEQYF. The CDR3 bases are TGTGCCAGCAGTGATCGGGACTTACCCTCCTACGAGCAGTACTTC.

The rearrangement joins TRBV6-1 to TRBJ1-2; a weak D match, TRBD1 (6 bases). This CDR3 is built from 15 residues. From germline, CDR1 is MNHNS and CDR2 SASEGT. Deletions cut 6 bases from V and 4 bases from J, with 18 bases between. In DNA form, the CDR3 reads TGTGCCAGCAGCCCCGGTAGTCAGGGGATCTATGGCTACACCTTC. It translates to CASSPGSQGIYGYTF.

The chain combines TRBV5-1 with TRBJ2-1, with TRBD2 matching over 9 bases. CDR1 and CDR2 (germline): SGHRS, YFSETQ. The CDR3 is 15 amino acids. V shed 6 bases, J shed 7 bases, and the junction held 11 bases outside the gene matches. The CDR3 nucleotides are TGCGCCAGCACCATTAGCGGGAGCAATCGGAATGAGCAGTTCTTC. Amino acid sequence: CASTISGSNRNEQFF.